What follows are 28 T cell receptor beta chains derived from one specimen sequenced in a study. TCRdb reprocessed the 5' RACE reads with MiXCR, giving one entry per CDR3 protein. The sample gives around 43,000 distinct CDR3 sequences, approximately 19% of which show up once; about 2.8% is in the top ten. The specimen sequenced was naive CD4+ T cells sorted from a lymph node. Subset meaning: naive CD4+ T cells, CD4+CD45RA+CD25-. These receptors originate from a female donor with breast cancer.

The chain carries TRBV7-9 and TRBJ1-1, with D perhaps matching TRBD1 (6 bases). V lost 3 bases and J lost 0, with 11 bases in between. Germline values: CDR1 SEHNR, CDR2 FQNEAQ (reference sequence). This CDR3 comprises 15 residues. Here the CDR3 reads CASSFTGGMNTEAFF. The CDR3 DNA reads TGTGCCAGCAGCTTTACGGGGGGCATGAACACTGAAGCTTTCTTT.

Points on this clonotype: A much larger clone differs by one base, so this may be a read error. The chain has TRBV7-2 and TRBJ2-3; 12 positions match TRBD2. The CDR3 covers 16 residues. CDR1 is SGHTA and CDR2 is FQGNSA in the germline V gene. V lost 5 bases and J lost 8; bases outside the gene matches: 11. CDR3 in DNA: TGTGCCAGCAGCCCTAGACTAGCGGGAGTAGCGGTTACGCAGTATTTT. Amino acids: CASSPRLAGVAVTQYF.

The rearrangement joins TRBV19 to TRBJ2-1, with 7 bases that match TRBD1. The J segment lost 8 bases and the V segment lost 10 bases, leaving 23 bases of the junction unmatched. Germline V gene data show CDR1 as LNHDA and CDR2 as SQIVND (reference sequence). The CDR3 extends over 17 amino acids. The CDR3 protein is CATSTFHGPRQGDEQFF. In nucleotides, the CDR3 is TGTGCCACCTCTACTTTCCATGGTCCCCGACAGGGCGATGAGCAGTTCTTC.

The chain recombines TRBV4-3 with TRBJ2-3, with 8 bases that match TRBD2. This CDR3 contains 17 residues. Germline-derived CDR1 and CDR2 are LGHNA and YSLEER. The V gene end was trimmed by 4 bases and the J gene end by 6 bases; junction bases not matched to a gene: 15. The CDR3 DNA is TGCGCCAGCAGCCTTGGCTCGCTAGCGGGCTGGGCGGATACGCAGTATTTT. This encodes CASSLGSLAGWADTQYF.

This clonotype has a handful of counts. The V gene is TRBV5-1, the J gene TRBJ2-1, with 12 bases lining up with TRBD1. V dropped 3 bases and J dropped 9; count of bases not matched to a gene: 4. The CDR3 spans 14 residues. Germline V lookup: CDR1 SGHRS, CDR2 YFSETQ. The CDR3 DNA reads TGCGCCAGCAGCTGGCGGGACAGGGGGCCTGAGCAGTTCTTC. It encodes CASSWRDRGPEQFF. Together with reference TRBV5-1 and TRBJ2-1, the CDR3 gives the full variable domain: KAGVTQTPRYLIKTRGQQVTLSCSPISGHRSVSWYQQTPGQGLQFLFEYFSETQRNKGNFPGRFSGRQFSNSRSEMNVSTLELGDSALYLCASSWRDRGPEQFFGPGTRLTVL.

This clonotype was detected a few times. The chain joins TRBV7-2 to TRBJ2-3; 8 positions match TRBD2. The J segment lost 0 bases and the V segment lost 7 bases, leaving 6 bases of the junction unmatched. The CDR3 spans 15 residues. From germline, CDR1 is SGHTA and CDR2 FQGNSA. In DNA form, the CDR3 reads TGTGCCAGCACCCGGGGGGGGGTCAGCACAGATACGCAGTATTTT. Translated, it gives CASTRGGVSTDTQYF.

The table lists this clonotype with a few counts. This chain links TRBV10-3 with TRBJ2-1; D gene uncertain. Per the germline V gene, CDR1 is ENHRY and CDR2 is SYGVKD. This CDR3 spans 15 amino acids. The V and J ends lost 10 bases and 0 bases respectively, with 16 bases between them. CDR3 protein: CATEKQRSSYNEQFF. In DNA, the CDR3 is TGTGCCACCGAAAAGCAGAGGAGCTCCTACAATGAGCAGTTCTTC.

This clonotype is deemed medium-sized (0.01 to 0.1%). V and J are TRBV29-1 and TRBJ2-7; D gene unclear. Germline lookup yields CDR1 SQVTM and CDR2 ANQGSEA. This CDR3 is 11 amino acids long. Trimming cost V 4 bases and J 5 bases, with 9 bases left between them. The CDR3 here is CSVGLAHEQYF. The CDR3 bases are TGCAGCGTTGGTCTTGCCCACGAGCAGTACTTC.

Concerning this clonotype itself: It may be a read error: a sequence one base away is much more abundant. The chain uses TRBV20-1 and TRBJ1-5; D remains unclear. The CDR3 is 15 amino acids. Germline V gene data show CDR1 as DFQATT and CDR2 as SNEGSKA (reference sequence). Trimming cost V 6 bases and J 4 bases, with 19 bases left between them. The chain's CDR3 is CSASQSVLGNQPQHF. The DNA for the CDR3 is TGCAGTGCATCTCAGTCAGTGTTGGGGAATCAGCCCCAGCATTTT.

On this clonotype itself: A much larger clone differs from this one at a single base, so this may be a read error. This chain links TRBV11-2 with TRBJ2-2, with 13 bases fitting TRBD2. V shed 6 bases and J 5 bases; nucleotides not matched to a gene: 6. Germline CDR1 and CDR2: SGHAT and FQNNGV. The CDR3 contains 16 residues. CDR3 DNA sequence: TGTGCCAGCAGACTTGGACTAGCGGGGGTAACCGGGGAGCTGTTTTTT. Translation: CASRLGLAGVTGELFF.

The chain couples TRBV5-6 to TRBJ2-3; 7 bases align to TRBD2. This CDR3 region has 15 residues. With 0 bases clipped from V and 3 bases from J, the junction kept 4 bases outside the gene matches. Germline loops: CDR1 SGHDT, CDR2 YYEEEE. The CDR3 sequence is CASSLGGRTTDTQYF. The CDR3 nucleotides are TGTGCCAGCAGCTTGGGCGGGAGAACGACAGATACGCAGTATTTT.

V gene TRBV12-3 or TRBV12-4 combines with J gene TRBJ1-3, with D perhaps TRBD1 (5 bases). The CDR3 is made up of 15 amino acids. V lost 2 bases to trimming and J lost 1 base, with 9 bases between them. The CDR3 DNA is TGTGCCAGCAGTTTAATCGGGGGATCTGGAAACACCATATATTTT. It translates to CASSLIGGSGNTIYF.

Ten or more counts support this clonotype. V gene TRBV6-2 or TRBV6-3 combines with J gene TRBJ1-2; D is ambiguous. The V end was cut by 6 bases, the J end by 8 bases, with 10 bases between. This CDR3 comprises 11 residues. CDR1 and CDR2 from the germline V gene are MNHEY and SVGEGT. This CDR3 is CASSGMGGYTF. The CDR3 DNA sequence: TGTGCCAGCAGCGGGATGGGCGGCTACACCTTC.

This clonotype was counted many times. CDR3 in amino acids: CASSFHRAGTGELFF. CDR3 DNA: TGTGCCAGCAGCTTCCATAGGGCTGGCACCGGGGAGCTGTTTTTT. The chain combines TRBV7-2 with TRBJ2-2; D remains unclear. In germline, CDR1 is SGHTA, CDR2 FQGNSA. Deletions cut 3 bases from V and 4 bases from J, with 12 bases between. The CDR3 contains 15 residues.

This clonotype was seen only a few times. The chain recombines TRBV7-9 with TRBJ1-5; D unresolved. Germline V gene sequence: CDR1 SEHNR, CDR2 FQNEAQ (reference sequence). The germline V and J ends were trimmed by 4 bases and 6 bases, with 10 bases remaining between them. The CDR3 length is 13 residues. CDR3 nucleotide sequence: TGTGCCAGCAGCTACCTCGATTCTCAGCCCCAGCATTTT. This codes for CASSYLDSQPQHF.

The chain links TRBV6-1 to TRBJ2-5; D is uncertain. V was trimmed by 8 bases and J by 1 base, leaving 11 bases between them. CDR1 MNHNS and CDR2 SASEGT come from the germline V gene. The CDR3 is made up of 13 amino acids. The CDR3 here is CASQKETQETQYF. The CDR3, as DNA: TGTGCCAGCCAGAAGGAAACCCAAGAGACCCAGTACTTC.

This clonotype showed up just a few times. This chain joins TRBV7-3 and TRBJ2-7; 7 bases fit TRBD2. Trimming at V came to 0 bases and at J to 7 bases, leaving 3 bases not matched to a gene. The CDR3 totals 13 residues. Germline-derived CDR1 and CDR2 are SGHTA and FQGTGA. CDR3 protein: CASSLTPGGEQYF. The CDR3 DNA reads TGTGCCAGCAGCTTAACGCCCGGGGGGGAGCAGTACTTC. The full variable domain, with the rest looked up from reference TRBV7-3 and TRBJ2-7, is GAGVSQTPSNKVTEKGKYVELRCDPISGHTALYWYRQSLGQGPEFLIYFQGTGAADDSGLPNDRFFAVRPEGSVSTLKIQRTERGDSAVYLCASSLTPGGEQYFGPGTRLTVT.

This clonotype was detected a few times. The V and J genes are TRBV12-3 or TRBV12-4 and TRBJ2-1; 8 bases map to TRBD2. The CDR3 sequence is 16 residues long. V trimming: 8 bases; J trimming: 4 bases; junction bases outside the gene matches: 13. The CDR3 bases are TGTGCCAGCGCACCATCCAGCGGGGGCCCTTACAATGAGCAGTTCTTC. The encoded protein is CASAPSSGGPYNEQFF.

This clonotype was observed a handful of times. A junction boundary mismatches the germline segment, possibly from a read error. This sequence joins TRBV28 and TRBJ2-7; possibly TRBD1 for D (6 bases). The CDR3 extends over 13 amino acids. The germline gives CDR1 MDHEN, CDR2 SYDVKM. CDR3 amino acids: CARSETGRAEQYF. The CDR3 coding sequence is TGTGCCCGCAGTGAGACAGGTCGTGCGGAGCAGTACTTC.

This clonotype has ten or more counts. The chain recombines TRBV7-6 with TRBJ1-5; possible D gene TRBD1, 5 bases. This CDR3 comprises 16 residues. Germline V gene data show CDR1 as SGHVS and CDR2 as FNYEAQ. V was pared by 1 base and J by 6 bases, with 16 bases between. CDR3 DNA: TGTGCCAGCAGCTTAGGTCTCGGGGGTCAAGGTCAGCCCCAGCATTTT. Amino acid sequence: CASSLGLGGQGQPQHF.

The chain has TRBV5-1 and TRBJ1-2; a possible D gene is TRBD1 (6 bases). V lost 5 bases and J 10 bases, leaving 24 bases between the germline ends. The CDR3 spans 15 residues. From germline, CDR1 is SGHRS and CDR2 YFSETQ. The CDR3 reads CASRREGGRVDPYTF. In DNA form, the CDR3 reads TGCGCCAGCAGACGCGAGGGGGGAAGAGTGGATCCCTACACCTTC.

CDR3 sequence reads: CASSPLGGIYIQYF. CDR3 nucleotides: TGTGCCAGCAGCCCCCTGGGGGGTATTTACATTCAGTACTTC. The V call is TRBV7-2, the J call TRBJ2-4; the D gene is possibly TRBD2 (6 bases). Germline CDR1 reads SGHTA; CDR2 reads FQGNSA. The CDR3 is 14 residues long. V lost 5 bases, J lost 8 bases, and 16 bases lay in between.

This clonotype has ten or more counts. V is TRBV4-1 and J is TRBJ2-3; 9 bases fit TRBD2. Germline V gives CDR1 MGHRA, CDR2 YSYEKL. The CDR3 consists of 16 residues. The V and J ends lost 1 base and 6 bases, in that order; junction bases with no gene match: 8. Here the CDR3 reads CASSQGRTSAIDTQYF. As DNA, the CDR3 is TGCGCCAGCAGCCAAGGAAGGACTAGCGCAATCGATACGCAGTATTTT.

This clonotype was counted at least ten times. This chain joins TRBV6-1 and TRBJ2-2; tentative D call: TRBD2 (6 bases). Germline values: CDR1 MNHNS, CDR2 SASEGT. Trimming took off 3 bases at V and 1 base at J, with 9 bases between the two ends. The CDR3 is 15 amino acids. CDR3: CASSEGSGNTGELFF. CDR3 DNA: TGTGCCAGCAGTGAGGGTAGCGGGAACACCGGGGAGCTGTTTTTT.

This rearrangement joins TRBV27 to TRBJ1-4, with D unresolved. Trimming stripped 10 bases from V and 13 bases from J, with 19 bases between. Germline values: CDR1 MNHEY, CDR2 SMNVEV (reference sequence). CDR3 length: 12 residues. The CDR3 DNA is TGTGCCACTGGAGAGGTGGCAGGACGACTGTTTTTT. Translating it yields CATGEVAGRLFF.

About this clonotype: Just one base apart from a much larger clone, this may be a read error. The genes are TRBV20-1 and TRBJ2-3; the D is unclear. Germline V CDR1 and CDR2: DFQATT, SNEGSKA (reference sequence). CDR3 size: 12 residues. This chain's CDR3 is CSATLPGDMQYF. The CDR3 nucleotides read TGCAGTGCCACCCTTCCTGGCGATATGCAGTATTTT.

This clonotype has just a few counts. V is TRBV5-1 and J is TRBJ1-1, with unresolved D. Germline V gene data show CDR1 as SGHRS and CDR2 as YFSETQ. V was shortened by 4 bases and J by 8 bases, with 9 bases between the two germline ends. The CDR3 contains 11 residues. The CDR3 DNA reads TGCGCCAGCAGCGGCGAGAGAGAAGCTTTCTTT. As protein: CASSGEREAFF.

This chain links TRBV6-1 with TRBJ2-7; weak D call: TRBD2 (5 bases). CDR3 length: 13 amino acids. Trimming pared 2 bases from V and 9 bases from J, leaving 14 bases between. Germline CDR1 and CDR2: MNHNS and SASEGT. CDR3 in DNA: TGTGCCAGCAGTGAACTAGAGGGTCAGCGGCAGTACTTC. This sequence encodes CASSELEGQRQYF.